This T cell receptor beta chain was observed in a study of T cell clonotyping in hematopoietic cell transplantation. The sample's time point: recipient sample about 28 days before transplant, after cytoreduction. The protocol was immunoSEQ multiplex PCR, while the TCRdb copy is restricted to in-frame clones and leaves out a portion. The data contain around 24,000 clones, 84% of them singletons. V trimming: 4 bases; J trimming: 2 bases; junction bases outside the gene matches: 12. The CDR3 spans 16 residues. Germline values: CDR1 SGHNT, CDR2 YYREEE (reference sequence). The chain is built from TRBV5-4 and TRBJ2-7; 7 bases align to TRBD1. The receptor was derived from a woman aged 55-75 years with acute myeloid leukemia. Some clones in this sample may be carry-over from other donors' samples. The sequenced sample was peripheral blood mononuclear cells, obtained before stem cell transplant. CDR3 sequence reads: CASSIPSGTAPYEQYF. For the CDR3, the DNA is TGTGCCAGCAGCATCCCTTCCGGGACAGCACCCTACGAGCAGTACTTC.